The text below deals with one TCR beta chain. The antigen is not known. These data originate in a study of graft-versus-host responses after intestinal transplantation. Findings and limits, study-wide: Allograft clonal ratios (graft-versus-host to host-versus-graft) were high in patients who had graft-donor T cell macrochimerism. Early declines in HvG clones that occurred post-transplant were associated with peak circulating GvH clone levels.

Data came from immunoSEQ multiplex PCR; TCRdb stores just in-frame clones and leaves some out. This sample has more than 95,000 clones, with roughly 93% found just once. The V and J ends lost 5 bases and 6 bases respectively, with 13 bases between them. CDR1 and CDR2 (germline): MNHEY, SVGAGI. CDR3 length: 13 amino acids. The chain is built from TRBV6-5 and TRBJ1-2, with D perhaps matching TRBD1 (5 bases). The sequence came from a human donor who received an intestinal transplant. This sample comprised unstimulated CD8+ T cells sorted from spleen or lymph node cells, obtained before intestinal transplant. Written as DNA, the CDR3 is TGTGCCAGCAGTGATAGACCAGGGAATGGCTACACCTTC. Translation gives CASSDRPGNGYTF.